Here is one T cell receptor (beta chain) with its context. Its antigen is undetermined. Semi-nested PCR with Nested Universal Primer A followed constant-region reverse priming of full-length variable regions. TCRdb reprocessed the 5' RACE reads via MiXCR and lists one record per CDR3 protein. This sample has around 30,000 distinct CDR3 sequences, with more than 20% found just once. V was trimmed by 1 base and J by 5 bases, leaving 12 bases between them. This CDR3 has 14 amino acids. Germline CDR1 KGHSH, CDR2 LQKENI. The sorted Tregs were CD4+CD25+CD127-/low cells. General observations from the study: Tumor Tregs overlapped most with tumor, then blood, naive CD4+ cells. The larger-cohort validation was restricted to a single TCR beta V-J rearrangement rather than whole repertoires. Tumor memory CD4+ T cell TCR gene usage clustered with blood and lymph node memory CD4+ cells and lymph node naive CD4+ cells.

V is TRBV18 and J is TRBJ2-7; the D gene is possibly TRBD2 (6 bases). This clonotype was obtained from a female donor with breast cancer. Sequencing was performed on tumor-infiltrating Tregs sorted from the breast tumor. The CDR3 region has the DNA TGTGCCAGCTCACCACAGGGGCCGGGGGACGAGCAGTACTTC. Encoded protein: CASSPQGPGDEQYF.